The 9 T cell receptor beta chains in this list originate from one sample, sequenced in a study of blood T cell repertoires in COVID-19. Clones were sequenced by immunoSEQ multiplex PCR, and TCRdb holds only the in-frame ones, with some missing. Here the sample spans around 170,000 clones, 84% being singletons. The sequenced material came from PBMCs or T cells enriched from blood (not recorded which). These receptors originate from a man aged 50 or older who had recovered from COVID-19.

The genes are TRBV24-1 and TRBJ2-5; 7 bases are shared with TRBD1. V was pared by 2 bases and J by 1 base, with 6 bases of the junction left unmatched. The CDR3 is 16 amino acids. Per germline, CDR1 KGHDR and CDR2 SFDVKD. This CDR3 reads CATSDSDRRIQETQYF. The CDR3 nucleotides are TGTGCCACCAGTGATTCGGACAGGAGGATCCAAGAGACCCAGTACTTC.

V and J are TRBV18 and TRBJ2-1, with TRBD2 matching 12 bases. Trimming took 3 bases from V and 5 from J; bases not matched to a gene: 5. Germline V lookup: CDR1 KGHSH, CDR2 LQKENI. CDR3 length equals 16 residues. CDR3 sequence (DNA): TGTGCCAGCTCACCGTCTAGCGGGGGGGCCCACAATGAGCAGTTCTTC. Translating it yields CASSPSSGGAHNEQFF. Supplemented by reference TRBV18 and TRBJ2-1, the full variable domain reads NAGVMQNPRHLVRRRGQEARLRCSPMKGHSHVYWYRQLPEEGLKFMVYLQKENIIDESGMPKERFSAEFPKEGPSILRIQQVVRGDSAAYFCASSPSSGGAHNEQFFGPGTRLTVL.

The rearrangement links TRBV25-1 to TRBJ2-7; TRBD2 agrees at 11 bases. Trimming at V came to 5 bases and at J to 0 bases, leaving 9 bases not matched to a gene. The CDR3 is 17 amino acids. Germline V CDR1 and CDR2: MGHDK, SYGVNS. The CDR3: CASSWSTGLADSYEQYF. DNA for the CDR3: TGTGCCAGCAGTTGGTCGACGGGACTAGCGGACTCCTACGAGCAGTACTTC.

The chain employs TRBV3-1 (or the pseudogene TRBV3-2) and TRBJ1-6, with a possible D match to TRBD1 (6 bases). The V end was cut by 3 bases, the J end by 8 bases, with 17 bases between. The CDR3 has 16 residues. Per germline, CDR1 LGHDT and CDR2 YNNKEL (reference sequence). The CDR3 bases are TGTGCCAGCAGCCAGGGCCGGACAGCGAACTATTCACCCCTCCACTTT. Translated: CASSQGRTANYSPLHF.

The V and J genes are TRBV30 and TRBJ1-3, with TRBD1 matching 7 bases. The CDR3 is 15 amino acids. Trimming removed 0 bases from V and 0 bases from J; junction bases left unmatched: 2. CDR1 and CDR2 from the germline V gene are GTSNPN and SVGIG (reference sequence). CDR3 loop: CAWSVGQDSGNTIYF. CDR3 bases: TGTGCCTGGAGTGTAGGACAGGACTCTGGAAACACCATATATTTT.

The rearrangement uses TRBV6-5 and TRBJ2-6; maybe TRBD2 (6 bases). The V gene's germline CDR1 is MNHEY and CDR2 SVGAGI. V dropped 8 bases and J dropped 4 bases, with 15 bases sitting between them. The CDR3 contains 15 residues. The CDR3 region has the DNA TGTGCCAGCCGAGAACGGGGGTCCGGGGCCAACGTCCTGACTTTC. This codes for CASRERGSGANVLTF.

V and J are TRBV7-2 and TRBJ2-5; 8 bases are a match to TRBD2. CDR1 is SGHTA, CDR2 FQGNSA, per germline. This CDR3 region has 13 residues. The V segment lost 6 bases and the J segment 5 bases; nucleotides outside the gene matches: 5. For the CDR3, the DNA is TGTGCCAGCAGTGATACGGGAGGGGAGACCCAGTACTTC. This encodes CASSDTGGETQYF.

This clone was found a few times. The genes are TRBV5-4 and TRBJ1-2; D might be TRBD1 (5 bases). In germline, CDR1 is SGHNT, CDR2 YYREEE (reference sequence). This CDR3 is built from 13 residues. The V end was cut by 0 bases, the J end by 4 bases, with 7 bases between. The CDR3 spells CASSLDRSYGYTF. The CDR3 DNA follows: TGTGCCAGCAGCTTGGACAGGAGCTATGGCTACACCTTC.

The chain uses TRBV19 and TRBJ1-6, with D hard to call. CDR3 length: 15 amino acids. Between the trimmed V and J ends, which lost 1 base and 6 bases, there was a span of 10 bases. Germline V gives CDR1 LNHDA, CDR2 SQIVND (reference sequence). Written as DNA, the CDR3 is TGTGCCAGTAGTATAGGTTCCAGGATTAATTCACCCCTCCACTTT. Its translation is CASSIGSRINSPLHF. Variable domain in full (rest from reference TRBV19 and TRBJ1-6): DGGITQSPKYLFRKEGQNVTLSCEQNLNHDAMYWYRQDPGQGLRLIYYSQIVNDFQKGDIAEGYSVSREKKESFPLTVTSAQKNPTAFYLCASSIGSRINSPLHFGNGTRLTVT.